Detailed here is one T cell receptor (beta chain). This clonotype was found many times. Its antigen target is currently unknown. No much larger clone is present one base from it, and per-base qualities are unavailable. The entry originates in a study of spatial heterogeneity in lung cancer (dated by TCRdb to between 2019 and 2020). Background on the whole study: More beta-chain than alpha-chain transcripts were consistently detected, likely reflecting higher beta-chain transcript abundance. In the raw uncorrected reads, each unique combination of TCR and UMI appeared on average more than ten times. TCR alpha and beta repertoires were quantitatively compared across multiple tumor regions, matched nontumor lung and blood in non-small cell lung cancer. The study linked features of the TCR repertoire to counts of nonsynonymous mutations, which were determined by whole-exome sequencing of tumor tissue. Both alpha and beta chains were TCR-sequenced in fewer than 250 tumor regions, around 65 matched nontumor lung samples and around 54 PBMC samples obtained at surgery. Overall results and qualifications from the work: Additional single-cell paired TCR alpha and beta sequencing was considered necessary to confirm, at a functional level, the hypothesis that regional TCRs recognize regional mutations. Ubiquitous expanded tumor TCRs were detected in blood more often at tumor resection than at routine follow-up.

The library was made by 5' RACE. This sample was sequenced with a NextSeq 500. To allow correction of PCR and sequencing errors, the TCR library protocol tagged every TCR cDNA molecule with a unique molecular identifier. The authors' analysis ran thus. Decombinator tools were used for TCR identification, UMI-based error correction and CDR3 extraction. TCRs above a frequency of 2 per 1,000, corresponding to the top 1% of the tumor frequency distribution, were defined as expanded. Each repertoire was subsampled 100 times to 5,000 TCRs, after which Renyi diversity was computed with the R vegan package. CDR3 similarity networks were built from amino acid triplet string-kernel similarity, connecting CDR3s with pairwise similarity above 0.82. The public reads were reprocessed in TCRdb via fastp at Q25 and MiXCR, keeping in-frame beta chains. Rows are combined by CDR3 protein, so each entry shows the most common genes and DNA. These V and J calls originate from TCRdb's pipeline instead of the authors' own analysis. This sample holds around 48,000 distinct CDR3 sequences; roughly 5% were observed only once. 11% of the sample goes to the ten largest clones.

Spanning cysteine to phenylalanine, the CDR3 consists of 12 amino acids. The CDR3 DNA has 36 bases and is translated from base 1. Based on the germline V gene, the CDR1 and CDR2 sequences are SGHAT and FQNNGV. V and J are truncated by 5 bases and 8 bases respectively, leaving an intervening sequence of 12 bases. Per the publication, the time point label means: sample taken at primary tumor resection. Donors were about 70 patients with early-stage, untreated non-small cell lung cancer from the lung TRACERx cohort. Without any cell sorting, TCR sequencing was performed on whole RNA extracted either from tumor and nontumor lung tissue or from cryopreserved PBMC samples. Patients were selected for TCR sequencing only if sufficient RNA was available from at least two tumor regions.

The sequencing here drew on PBMCs, taken at surgery. The sequence is built from TRBV11-2 and TRBJ1-1, with the D segment identity uncertain. This TCR came from a male donor with early-stage non-small cell lung cancer. The base sequence is TGTGCCAGCAGCCCAAGTGGAGCGGAAGCTTTCTTT. This sequence encodes CASSPSGAEAFF. Outside the CDR3, residues come from the reference TRBV11-2 and TRBJ1-1 proteins, so the full variable domain is: EAGVAQSPRYKIIEKRQSVAFWCNPISGHATLYWYQQILGQGPKLLIQFQNNGVVDDSQLPKDRFSAERLKGVDSTLKIQPAKLEDSAVYLCASSPSGAEAFFGQGTRLTVV.